Described below is a single T cell receptor beta chain sequence and its context. No antigen is known for it. A read error may explain this, as a much larger clone is one base away. The CDR3 totals 13 residues. CDR1 is SGHAT, CDR2 FQNNGV, per germline. These data come from a study of blood T cells in healthy people across ages. Study-wide findings and caveats: Per-million-T-cell TCR beta diversity fell roughly linearly with age.

A second PCR, run for about 7 to 11 cycles, used a sample-barcoded 5' primer plus a J-beta primer mix. Each CDR3 protein is one row after TCRdb ran MiXCR on the 5' RACE reads. The sample has around 940,000 distinct CDR3 sequences; roughly half are singletons. The rearrangement uses TRBV11-2 and TRBJ2-2, with D uncertain. Specimen: blood. The receptor comes from a woman in her fifties or sixties in good health. The DNA of the CDR3 is TGTGCCGGCAGTAGGACGAACACCGGGGAGCTGTTTTTT. Its translation: CAGSRTNTGELFF. Full variable domain (outside the CDR3, taken from reference TRBV11-2 and TRBJ2-2): EAGVAQSPRYKIIEKRQSVAFWCNPISGHATLYWYQQILGQGPKLLIQFQNNGVVDDSQLPKDRFSAERLKGVDSTLKIQPAKLEDSAVYLCAGSRTNTGELFFGEGSRLTVL.